The 25 T cell receptor beta chains listed next were all sequenced from one sample in a study of blood T cell repertoires in COVID-19. The table came from immunoSEQ multiplex PCR; TCRdb's copy has only in-frame clones and leaves some out. The sample consists of approximately 100,000 clones, around 90% of them appearing once. Specimen: peripheral blood. These receptors came from a human donor in a cohort sampled during active COVID-19.

The V call is TRBV7-9, the J call TRBJ1-1, with a tentative D call TRBD1 (5 bases). V lost 3 bases, J lost 0 bases, and 8 bases lay in between. The CDR3 runs to 14 residues. CDR1 and CDR2 (germline): SEHNR, FQNEAQ (reference sequence). The DNA of the CDR3 is TGTGCCAGCAGCTTCCGGACATTGAACACTGAAGCTTTCTTT. This codes for CASSFRTLNTEAFF.

By share, this clone ranks as medium-sized (0.01 to 0.1%). The rearrangement links TRBV3-1 (or the pseudogene TRBV3-2) to TRBJ1-6, with unresolved D. Germline V gene data show CDR1 as LGHDT and CDR2 as YNNKEL (reference sequence). The CDR3 contains 13 residues. V was pared by 1 base and J by 10 bases, with 8 bases between. In DNA form, the CDR3 reads TGTGCCAGCAGCCAAGGGCCCAACTCACCCCTCCACTTT. Translated: CASSQGPNSPLHF.

This sequence joins TRBV18 and TRBJ1-1; 9 bases map to TRBD1. CDR3 length: 13 amino acids. Trimming at V came to 6 bases and at J to 2 bases, leaving 1 base not matched to a gene. Germline V gene sequence: CDR1 KGHSH, CDR2 LQKENI. Here the CDR3 reads CASSGQGNTEAFF. CDR3 bases: TGTGCCAGCTCGGGACAGGGTAACACTGAAGCTTTCTTT.

The chain recombines TRBV4-2 with TRBJ2-1; 8 nucleotides line up with TRBD2. The CDR3 length is 16 residues. J lost 4 bases, V lost 0 bases, and 5 bases had no gene match. Germline V gene data show CDR1 as LGHNA and CDR2 as YNFKEQ. The CDR3 bases are TGTGCCAGCAGCCAAGATCCGGGGACTAGATACAATGAGCAGTTCTTC. This translates into CASSQDPGTRYNEQFF.

This sequence joins TRBV4-3 and TRBJ2-7; no clear D gene. Per the germline V gene, CDR1 is LGHNA and CDR2 is YSLEER. The V end lost 0 bases, the J end lost 1 base, and 16 bases lay between the germline ends. CDR3 length: 17 amino acids. The CDR3 region is CASSQDLGSSRSYEQYF. CDR3 nucleotides: TGCGCCAGCAGCCAAGATCTTGGGTCTAGTAGGTCCTACGAGCAGTACTTC.

The chain recombines TRBV11-2 with TRBJ2-7; 7 bases fit TRBD2. V trimming: 8 bases; J trimming: 5 bases; junction bases outside the gene matches: 9. Germline V gives CDR1 SGHAT, CDR2 FQNNGV. CDR3 length: 13 amino acids. The CDR3 is CASGEAGLDEQYF. In nucleotides, the CDR3 is TGTGCCAGCGGGGAAGCGGGACTCGACGAGCAGTACTTC. The variable domain in full, completed from reference TRBV11-2 and TRBJ2-7, reads EAGVAQSPRYKIIEKRQSVAFWCNPISGHATLYWYQQILGQGPKLLIQFQNNGVVDDSQLPKDRFSAERLKGVDSTLKIQPAKLEDSAVYLCASGEAGLDEQYFGPGTRLTVT.

The chain combines TRBV18 with TRBJ2-7; D might be TRBD1 (6 bases). The V and J ends lost 3 bases and 3 bases respectively, with 18 bases between them. This CDR3 is 16 amino acids long. Germline loops: CDR1 KGHSH, CDR2 LQKENI. DNA for the CDR3: TGTGCCAGCTCACCGGACAGCTACAGGGTAAGCTACGAGCAGTACTTC. Protein: CASSPDSYRVSYEQYF. The variable domain in full, completed from reference TRBV18 and TRBJ2-7, reads NAGVMQNPRHLVRRRGQEARLRCSPMKGHSHVYWYRQLPEEGLKFMVYLQKENIIDESGMPKERFSAEFPKEGPSILRIQQVVRGDSAAYFCASSPDSYRVSYEQYFGPGTRLTVT.

This rearrangement joins TRBV28 to TRBJ2-5, with D possibly TRBD2 on 6 matching bases. Trimming left V 4 bases short and J 4 bases short, with 13 bases between. The germline gives CDR1 MDHEN, CDR2 SYDVKM. The CDR3 consists of 14 residues. CDR3 in DNA: TGTGCCAGCAGTTCTCGACTAGTCCCAGAGACCCAGTACTTC. Its translation is CASSSRLVPETQYF. The full variable domain, with the rest looked up from reference TRBV28 and TRBJ2-5, is DVKVTQSSRYLVKRTGEKVFLECVQDMDHENMFWYRQDPGLGLRLIYFSYDVKMKEKGDIPEGYSVSREKKERFSLILESASTNQTSMYLCASSSRLVPETQYFGPGTRLLVL.

The rearrangement uses TRBV6-5 and TRBJ2-2; 7 bases agree with TRBD2. The CDR3 is made up of 13 amino acids. Germline-derived CDR1 and CDR2 are MNHEY and SVGAGI. Trimming cost V 4 bases and J 7 bases; bases outside gene matches: 3. CDR3 nucleotides: TGTGCCAGCAGTTTAGGGAGGGGCGGGGAGCTGTTTTTT. Encoded protein: CASSLGRGGELFF.

The chain is built from TRBV19 and TRBJ1-5, with TRBD1 as a possible D gene (6 bases). Germline V gene data show CDR1 as LNHDA and CDR2 as SQIVND (reference sequence). With 5 bases removed from V and 7 bases from J, the gap between germline ends came to 18 bases. CDR3 length: 15 amino acids. The CDR3 sequence is CASSSTPGDSQPQHF. The CDR3 DNA sequence: TGTGCCAGTAGTTCAACACCAGGGGATAGCCAGCCCCAGCATTTT. Variable domain in full (rest from reference TRBV19 and TRBJ1-5): DGGITQSPKYLFRKEGQNVTLSCEQNLNHDAMYWYRQDPGQGLRLIYYSQIVNDFQKGDIAEGYSVSREKKESFPLTVTSAQKNPTAFYLCASSSTPGDSQPQHFGDGTRLSIL.

The J gene is TRBJ2-3, the V gene TRBV27, with TRBD1 identical over 8 bases. V was clipped by 7 bases and J by 2 bases; unmatched bases: 8. Germline CDR1 reads MNHEY; CDR2 reads SMNVEV (reference sequence). The CDR3 has 15 residues. CDR3 in amino acids: CASTGQGSPTDTQYF. As DNA, the CDR3 is TGTGCCAGCACCGGACAGGGTTCCCCCACAGATACGCAGTATTTT.

This clone was observed once. V gene TRBV19 combines with J gene TRBJ2-2; no firm D call. Looked up from germline, CDR1 is LNHDA and CDR2 is SQIVND (reference sequence). V dropped 7 bases and J dropped 1 base, with 10 bases sitting between them. The CDR3 covers 14 residues. The CDR3 protein is CASKSRMNTGELFF. In nucleotides, the CDR3 is TGTGCCAGTAAGAGCAGGATGAACACCGGGGAGCTGTTTTTT.

The J gene is TRBJ1-2, the V gene TRBV12-3 or TRBV12-4; possible D gene TRBD1, 6 bases. There are 13 residues in the CDR3. V dropped 3 bases and J dropped 3 bases, with 8 bases sitting between them. The CDR3 sequence is CASSFQGYYGYTF. In DNA form, the CDR3 reads TGTGCCAGCAGTTTTCAGGGGTACTATGGCTACACCTTC.

The chain combines TRBV19 with TRBJ2-7; TRBD1 matches at 9 bases. Germline-derived CDR1 and CDR2 are LNHDA and SQIVND (reference sequence). The length of the CDR3 is 14 residues. V lost 5 bases, J lost 4 bases, and 6 bases stayed unmatched. CDR3 nucleotides: TGTGCCAGTAGTGCCGGGACAGGGAGATACGAGCAGTACTTC. Translating gives CASSAGTGRYEQYF.

V is TRBV10-3 and J is TRBJ2-5, with D tentatively TRBD2 (5 bases). The J call could be wrong; TRBJ2-7 is a better fit for the DNA end. CDR3 length: 15 amino acids. Germline values: CDR1 ENHRY, CDR2 SYGVKD. Here the CDR3 DNA reads TGTGCCATCAGTGAGTCGTTCGGGGTTGGGTACGAGCAGTACTTC. This sequence encodes CAISESFGVGYEQYF.

V usage is TRBV6-5 and J usage is TRBJ2-2; 7 nucleotides align to TRBD1. V gave up 6 bases and J gave up 3 bases; unmatched junction bases: 4. The length of the CDR3 is 14 residues. Germline CDR1 and CDR2: MNHEY and SVGAGI. CDR3 sequence (DNA): TGTGCCAGCAGAACAGACAGGGACACCGGGGAGCTGTTTTTT. This encodes CASRTDRDTGELFF.

The chain uses TRBV24-1 and TRBJ2-1; TRBD1 matches at 9 bases. The CDR3 contains 15 residues. V trimming: 1 base; J trimming: 7 bases; junction bases outside the gene matches: 4. Germline assignment: CDR1 KGHDR and CDR2 SFDVKD. The CDR3 bases are TGTGCCACCAGTGATTTAAGGGACAGGGTGAATGAGCAGTTCTTC. This gives the protein CATSDLRDRVNEQFF.

The chain recombines TRBV6-5 with TRBJ1-4, with 7 bases identical to TRBD1. CDR1 is MNHEY and CDR2 is SVGAGI in the germline V gene. The V and J ends lost 6 bases and 6 bases, in that order; junction bases with no gene match: 10. The CDR3 consists of 15 residues. CDR3 nucleotide sequence: TGTGCCAGCAGCCCGACAGGGAAACCGGATGAAAAACTGTTTTTT. It specifies CASSPTGKPDEKLFF.

J is TRBJ2-2 and V is TRBV28; TRBD2 matches at 7 bases. CDR1 is MDHEN, CDR2 SYDVKM, per germline. V trimming: 3 bases; J trimming: 6 bases; junction bases outside the gene matches: 10. This CDR3 is built from 16 residues. The CDR3 loop is CASSFWVRGRPGELFF. For the CDR3, the DNA is TGTGCCAGCAGTTTCTGGGTCCGCGGGAGACCCGGGGAGCTGTTTTTT.

The V and J genes are TRBV9 and TRBJ1-2; D is unresolved. Germline V CDR1 and CDR2: SGDLS, YYNGEE. Trimming cost V 5 bases and J 7 bases, with 12 bases left between them. The CDR3 is 12 amino acids. The CDR3 sequence: CASRRSEGGYTF. The CDR3 nucleotides read TGTGCCAGCAGACGGTCAGAGGGTGGCTACACCTTC.

This rearrangement joins TRBV11-2 to TRBJ2-3, with D possibly TRBD1 on 5 matching bases. This CDR3 contains 13 residues. CDR1 is SGHAT and CDR2 is FQNNGV in the germline V gene. The V and J ends lost 10 bases and 3 bases respectively, with 14 bases between them. The CDR3 region has the DNA TGTGCCACCCTCCCATCAGGGACAGATACGCAGTATTTT. This gives the protein CATLPSGTDTQYF.

V gene TRBV4-3 combines with J gene TRBJ1-2, with D uncertain. Germline V lookup: CDR1 LGHNA, CDR2 YSLEER. V dropped 4 bases and J dropped 8 bases, with 17 bases sitting between them. This CDR3 is 14 amino acids long. CDR3 in DNA: TGCGCCAGCAGCCCCAAAGTTGGTCCCTACGGCTACACCTTC. Residues: CASSPKVGPYGYTF.

V is TRBV5-1 and J is TRBJ2-7; 13 nucleotides align to TRBD2. In germline, CDR1 is SGHRS, CDR2 YFSETQ. After removal of 3 bases from V and 0 bases from J, the junction contained 6 bases not matched to a gene. CDR3 length: 17 residues. The CDR3 sequence: CASSSSGLAGVSYEQYF. The DNA of the CDR3 is TGCGCCAGCAGCTCTTCAGGACTAGCGGGAGTCTCCTACGAGCAGTACTTC.

The gene calls are TRBV6-2 or TRBV6-3 and TRBJ2-7, with D maybe TRBD2 (5 bases). V was clipped by 5 bases and J by 3 bases, with 17 bases between them. The V gene's germline CDR1 is MNHEY and CDR2 SVGEGT. The CDR3 has 15 amino acids. The CDR3, as DNA: TGTGCCAGCAGTAACGCGAGGACTGCGCTCTACGAGCAGTACTTC. It is translated as CASSNARTALYEQYF.

The chain has TRBV19 and TRBJ2-7, with TRBD2 matching over 7 bases. Losses at the gene ends were 3 bases for V and 0 bases for J; bases not matched to a gene: 5. This CDR3 region has 15 residues. Looked up from germline, CDR1 is LNHDA and CDR2 is SQIVND (reference sequence). The CDR3 DNA reads TGTGCCAGTAGTATTGGAGCGGGGAACTCCTACGAGCAGTACTTC. It encodes CASSIGAGNSYEQYF. Based on the CDR3 plus reference TRBV19 and TRBJ2-7, the full variable domain is DGGITQSPKYLFRKEGQNVTLSCEQNLNHDAMYWYRQDPGQGLRLIYYSQIVNDFQKGDIAEGYSVSREKKESFPLTVTSAQKNPTAFYLCASSIGAGNSYEQYFGPGTRLTVT.